The rows below give T cell receptor beta chains drawn from one sample of a study of cytomegalovirus exposure and HLA in healthy donors. The data were produced by immunoSEQ multiplex PCR, yet TCRdb's version contains in-frame clones alone and is incomplete. Here the sample spans 95,000 to 110,000 clones, about 74% being singletons. Sequencing was carried out using PBMCs. Every receptor here comes from a woman in her thirties or forties in good health and CMV-seropositive. Both conserved end residues are part of each CDR3. Fields, in order: J gene, clone size, D gene, CDR3 length, V gene, CDR3 DNA, CDR3 protein. The D gene is left open where the match is weak. Size is stated for part of the rows, as once, few or many counts, or as a class when the clone is expanded.

>TRBJ2-1|.|TRBD2|16|TRBV30
TGTGCCTGGAGTGGGGTTGGGCGGGGGGACTACAATGAGCAGTTCTTC
CAWSGVGRGDYNEQFF
>TRBJ1-2|.|TRBD1|15|TRBV4-1
TGCGCCAGCAGCCATGCCGGACAGGGCAACTATGGCTACACCTTC
CASSHAGQGNYGYTF
>TRBJ1-2|.|.|15|TRBV7-2
TGTGCCAGCAGCTTAGGCGGGACGGCTCAACGAGGCTACACCTTC
CASSLGGTAQRGYTF
>TRBJ1-2|.|TRBD1|18|TRBV28
TGTGCCAGCAGAACACCCCTCCTTCGGACAGGGGGTAACGATGGCTACACCTTC
CASRTPLLRTGGNDGYTF
>TRBJ1-2|.|.|15|TRBV5-4
TGTGCCAGCAGCCCGGAGGAGGGGGGGCGTCATGGCTACACCTTC
CASSPEEGGRHGYTF
>TRBJ1-2|.|TRBD1|17|TRBV4-1
TGCGCCAGCAGCCAGGGAGAGACAGGGCACCGCTCCTATGGCTACACCTTC
CASSQGETGHRSYGYTF
>TRBJ2-1|.|TRBD2|14|TRBV19
TGTGCCAGTAGTGAAGCGGGGGTCTACAATGAGCAGTTCTTC
CASSEAGVYNEQFF
>TRBJ1-2|.|.|14|TRBV2
TGTGCCAGCACTCAGAGCTATGGGAGCTATGGCTACACCTTC
CASTQSYGSYGYTF
>TRBJ1-4|.|.|16|TRBV2
TGTGCCAGCATGATAGGTTTTAGCTCTCCTGACGAAAAACTGTTTTTT
CASMIGFSSPDEKLFF
>TRBJ1-1|.|.|13|TRBV5-1
TGCGCCAGCAGCTTATGGGGGGACACTGAAGCTTTCTTT
CASSLWGDTEAFF
>TRBJ1-2|.|.|13|TRBV7-3
TGTGCCAGCGGGGCGGGGGGATCTGGTGGCTACACCTTC
CASGAGGSGGYTF
>TRBJ1-5|once|.|14|TRBV5-6
TGTGCCAGCAGGTTGAATACAGCCAATCAGCCCCAGCATTTT
CASRLNTANQPQHF
>TRBJ2-7|.|.|15|TRBV5-1
TGCGCCAGCAGACCCCCCGGGACTGCCTCCTACGAGCAGTACTTC
CASRPPGTASYEQYF
>TRBJ2-3|.|TRBD2|16|TRBV7-6
TGTGCCAGCAGCTTAGTGTCTAGCGGTAGCACAGATACGCAGTATTTT
CASSLVSSGSTDTQYF
>TRBJ1-2|few|.|15|TRBV6-5
TGTGCCAGCAGTTCACTGGGGGCAGGCACACCTGGCTACACCTTC
CASSSLGAGTPGYTF
>TRBJ1-5|many|.|13|TRBV6-6
TGTGCCAGCAGATTAGGAGGGGATCAGCCCCAGCATTTT
CASRLGGDQPQHF
>TRBJ2-7|.|TRBD1|15|TRBV7-9
TGTGCCAGCAGCTTTCCGGGACAGGGGGCCTACGAGCAGTACTTC
CASSFPGQGAYEQYF
>TRBJ1-4|.|.|11|TRBV30
TGTGCCTGGAATCAGGGAGAAAAACTGTTTTTT
CAWNQGEKLFF
>TRBJ2-1|.|.|13|TRBV5-4
TGTGCCAGCAGCCCGGGGAACTACAATGAGCAGTTCTTC
CASSPGNYNEQFF
>TRBJ1-6|.|.|15|TRBV15
TGTGCCACCAGCAGAGATTTGCAGGGTTATTCACCCCTCCACTTT
CATSRDLQGYSPLHF
>TRBJ2-1|few|TRBD2|16|TRBV15
TGTGCCACCAGCAGAGAGGGCGGGGGGGCCCTCAATGAGCAGTTCTTC
CATSREGGGALNEQFF
>TRBJ2-2|few|TRBD1|14|TRBV5-1
TGCGCCAGTAGGGACAGGGGCGACACCGGGGAGCTGTTTTTT
CASRDRGDTGELFF
>TRBJ1-1|.|.|13|TRBV30
TGTGCCTGGGGCAGGGGCCTGAACACTGAAGCTTTCTTT
CAWGRGLNTEAFF
>TRBJ1-4|.|TRBD1|16|TRBV25-1
TGTGCCAGCAGTGACTTACAGGGGTCCCGTAATGAAAAACTGTTTTTT
CASSDLQGSRNEKLFF
>TRBJ2-7|.|TRBD1|15|TRBV30
TGTGCCTGGAGTGTTTGGACAGGGGCATTATACGAGCAGTACTTC
CAWSVWTGALYEQYF
>TRBJ2-3|once|.|14|TRBV5-1
TGCGCCAGCAGCATGACAGGTAACACAGATACGCAGTATTTT
CASSMTGNTDTQYF
>TRBJ2-7|.|.|17|TRBV21-1
.
CASSKVGPGTEIGEQYF
>TRBJ2-3|.|.|12|TRBV5-1
TGCGCCAGCAGCTTGGGAGAGGATACGCAGTATTTT
CASSLGEDTQYF